This is a list of T cell receptor beta chains from one sample in a study of CD8+ T cells in alopecia areata. This table comes from immunoSEQ multiplex PCR, and its TCRdb copy is limited to in-frame clones, with some not included. Found here are about 190,000 clones, 60% of them singletons; the top ten hold over 1%. The material was CD4+ T cells sorted from blood, obtained at week 24, from a patient treated with tofacitinib. The receptors derive from a human donor with alopecia areata. The CDR3 runs from the conserved cysteine through the conserved F or W. A D gene is named only where the DNA matches it firmly. The size field is filled for only some rows; it gives once, few, many or a size class.

clone_size: few; d_call: -; j_call: TRBJ2-3; v_call: TRBV30; cdr3_nt: TGTGCCTGGATAAGCAGGGGCCTCACAGATACGCAGTATTTT; cdr3_aa: CAWISRGLTDTQYF
clone_size: -; d_call: TRBD1; j_call: TRBJ1-1; v_call: TRBV29-1; cdr3_nt: TGCAGCGTTGACCGGGGACAGGGAAAGGGCACTGAAGCTTTCTTT; cdr3_aa: CSVDRGQGKGTEAFF
clone_size: -; d_call: TRBD1; j_call: TRBJ1-6; v_call: TRBV10-3; cdr3_nt: TGTGCCATCAGCTCCGGAGCAGGTCAGGGGGATTCACCCCTCCACTTT; cdr3_aa: CAISSGAGQGDSPLHF
clone_size: -; d_call: -; j_call: TRBJ1-6; v_call: TRBV5-6; cdr3_nt: TGTGCCAGCAGCTCTAAGATCGGGTGGAATTCCCCCCTCCACTTT; cdr3_aa: CASSSKIGWNSPLHF
clone_size: -; d_call: -; j_call: TRBJ1-2; v_call: TRBV9; cdr3_nt: TGTGCCAGCAGCCCCGTGTCAGGGTATGGCTACACCTTC; cdr3_aa: CASSPVSGYGYTF
clone_size: -; d_call: TRBD2; j_call: TRBJ2-2; v_call: TRBV19; cdr3_nt: TGTGCCAGTAGTTTCCTAGCGGGCCCCGCGAACACCGGGGAGCTGTTTTTT; cdr3_aa: CASSFLAGPANTGELFF
clone_size: -; d_call: -; j_call: TRBJ2-5; v_call: TRBV21-1; cdr3_nt: TGTGCCAGCACCCCGGGGGGCACCATAAAGTACTTC; cdr3_aa: CASTPGGTIKYF
clone_size: -; d_call: TRBD1; j_call: TRBJ1-2; v_call: TRBV10-3; cdr3_nt: TGTGCCATCAGTGAGTTGGACAGGGGACTTCAGGGCTACACCTTC; cdr3_aa: CAISELDRGLQGYTF
clone_size: -; d_call: -; j_call: TRBJ2-4; v_call: TRBV4-3; cdr3_nt: TGCGCCAGCAGCCAAGACCTTCCGGCCGGGCAGGAAAACATTCAGTACTTC; cdr3_aa: CASSQDLPAGQENIQYF
clone_size: -; d_call: -; j_call: TRBJ2-3; v_call: TRBV5-1; cdr3_nt: TGCGCCAGCAGCACCGGGGCGGGAAGAGATACGCAGTATTTT; cdr3_aa: CASSTGAGRDTQYF
clone_size: -; d_call: -; j_call: TRBJ2-3; v_call: TRBV2; cdr3_nt: TGTGCCACCGGTCTTCGGGGTACAGATACGCAGTATTTT; cdr3_aa: CATGLRGTDTQYF
clone_size: -; d_call: -; j_call: TRBJ2-7; v_call: TRBV18; cdr3_nt: TGTGCCAGCTCACCTTTCGCGGGATCAATCTACGAGCAGTACTTC; cdr3_aa: CASSPFAGSIYEQYF
clone_size: -; d_call: TRBD2; j_call: TRBJ2-3; v_call: TRBV29-1; cdr3_nt: TGCAGCGTTTCCCTGACTAGCGGGGGGGCCACAGATACGCAGTATTTT; cdr3_aa: CSVSLTSGGATDTQYF
clone_size: -; d_call: -; j_call: TRBJ1-6; v_call: TRBV30; cdr3_nt: TGTGCCTCCTCGACAGGCCTAAATTCACCCCTCCACTTT; cdr3_aa: CASSTGLNSPLHF
clone_size: few; d_call: -; j_call: TRBJ1-1; v_call: TRBV14; cdr3_nt: TGTGCCAGCAGCCAAGTCTCGGGAAACACTGAAGCTTTCTTT; cdr3_aa: CASSQVSGNTEAFF
clone_size: -; d_call: -; j_call: TRBJ2-7; v_call: TRBV19; cdr3_nt: TGTGCCAGTAGTATAGCAGAAACCTACGAGCAGTACTTC; cdr3_aa: CASSIAETYEQYF
clone_size: -; d_call: -; j_call: TRBJ1-2; v_call: TRBV30; cdr3_nt: TGTGCCTGGAGTTCGGGAGGGGTCCGCTATGGCTACACCTTC; cdr3_aa: CAWSSGGVRYGYTF
clone_size: -; d_call: -; j_call: TRBJ2-1; v_call: TRBV5-1; cdr3_nt: TGCGCCAGCAGCGGGGGACCAAATGAGCAGTTCTTC; cdr3_aa: CASSGGPNEQFF
clone_size: -; d_call: -; j_call: TRBJ2-5; v_call: TRBV1; cdr3_nt: TGCACTCGTACTAGCGGGGGGGAACATGGTCAAGAGACCCAGTACTTC; cdr3_aa: CTRTSGGEHGQETQYF
clone_size: many; d_call: -; j_call: TRBJ2-7; v_call: TRBV7-2; cdr3_nt: TGTGCCAGCAGTCAGGACGGGTACACCTACGAGCAGTACTTC; cdr3_aa: CASSQDGYTYEQYF
clone_size: -; d_call: -; j_call: TRBJ1-1; v_call: TRBV29-1; cdr3_nt: TGCAGCGTTGAAGATTTCGGGGTGGGAGCTTTCTTT; cdr3_aa: CSVEDFGVGAFF
clone_size: -; d_call: -; j_call: TRBJ1-5; v_call: TRBV7-2; cdr3_nt: TGTGCCAGCAGCTTTCGGAGCAATCAGCCCCAGCATTTT; cdr3_aa: CASSFRSNQPQHF
clone_size: medium-sized; d_call: -; j_call: TRBJ2-1; v_call: TRBV10-3; cdr3_nt: TGTGCCATCACTGGTGCGGGGACCCTCAGGAAGCAGTTCTTC; cdr3_aa: CAITGAGTLRKQFF
clone_size: few; d_call: -; j_call: TRBJ2-2; v_call: TRBV18; cdr3_nt: TGTGCCAGCTCACCACGCGATAACACCGGGGAGCTGTTTTTT; cdr3_aa: CASSPRDNTGELFF
clone_size: -; d_call: -; j_call: TRBJ2-3; v_call: TRBV5-6; cdr3_nt: TGTGCCAGCAGGTCACAGGGCGTAGGTTCAGATACGCAGTATTTT; cdr3_aa: CASRSQGVGSDTQYF
clone_size: -; d_call: TRBD1; j_call: TRBJ1-1; v_call: TRBV29-1; cdr3_nt: TGCAGCGTTGATTCTGGGACAGGGGGCAACGTTGCCGAAGCTTTCTTT; cdr3_aa: CSVDSGTGGNVAEAFF
clone_size: -; d_call: -; j_call: TRBJ1-2; v_call: TRBV5-1; cdr3_nt: TGCGCCAGCAGCTTGAACAGGTTGGCGTACAGCTATGGCTACACCTTC; cdr3_aa: CASSLNRLAYSYGYTF
clone_size: -; d_call: -; j_call: TRBJ2-2; v_call: TRBV30; cdr3_nt: TGTGCCTGTTCGGCCGGGGAGCTGTTTTTT; cdr3_aa: CACSAGELFF
clone_size: -; d_call: -; j_call: TRBJ2-1; v_call: TRBV27; cdr3_nt: TGTGCCAGCAGTTTATGGGCAGACTCCTACAATGAGCAGTTCTTC; cdr3_aa: CASSLWADSYNEQFF
clone_size: -; d_call: -; j_call: TRBJ1-1; v_call: TRBV29-1; cdr3_nt: TGCAGCGTCATGGCGATGGAGAACACTGAAGCCTTCTTT; cdr3_aa: CSVMAMENTEAFF
clone_size: -; d_call: -; j_call: TRBJ2-4; v_call: TRBV19; cdr3_nt: TGTGCCAGTAGTTCAACCTTGGTGGTCAAAAACATTCAGTACTTC; cdr3_aa: CASSSTLVVKNIQYF
clone_size: -; d_call: -; j_call: TRBJ2-5; v_call: TRBV30; cdr3_nt: TGTGCCTGGTCGACAGGCCAAGAGACCCAGTACTTC; cdr3_aa: CAWSTGQETQYF
clone_size: few; d_call: -; j_call: TRBJ1-1; v_call: TRBV2; cdr3_nt: TGTGCCAGCAGGAGGGGCAGGGACACTGAAGCTTTCTTT; cdr3_aa: CASRRGRDTEAFF
clone_size: -; d_call: -; j_call: TRBJ1-1; v_call: TRBV5-1; cdr3_nt: TGCGCCAGCAGCACGAGGGTAAATGCTGAAGCTTTCTTT; cdr3_aa: CASSTRVNAEAFF
clone_size: -; d_call: TRBD1; j_call: TRBJ1-2; v_call: TRBV29-1; cdr3_nt: TGCAGCGCCGAGACAGGGGGCTGGTATAGCTATGGCTACACCTTC; cdr3_aa: CSAETGGWYSYGYTF
clone_size: -; d_call: -; j_call: TRBJ1-5; v_call: TRBV19; cdr3_nt: TGTGCCAGTAACACAGGGCCTAGCAATCAGCCCCAGCATTTT; cdr3_aa: CASNTGPSNQPQHF
clone_size: -; d_call: TRBD2; j_call: TRBJ2-3; v_call: TRBV29-1; cdr3_nt: TGCAGCGTTGGACTAACTAGCGGAACAGATACGCAGTATTTT; cdr3_aa: CSVGLTSGTDTQYF
clone_size: -; d_call: TRBD1; j_call: TRBJ2-7; v_call: TRBV29-1; cdr3_nt: TGCAGCGTGTCACAGGGGGCTTACGAGCAGTACTTC; cdr3_aa: CSVSQGAYEQYF
clone_size: -; d_call: TRBD1; j_call: TRBJ1-2; v_call: TRBV18; cdr3_nt: TGTGCCAGCTCACCAGGACAGGGCTTCCATGGCTACACCTTC; cdr3_aa: CASSPGQGFHGYTF
clone_size: -; d_call: TRBD1; j_call: TRBJ1-2; v_call: TRBV4-3; cdr3_nt: TGCGCCAGCAGCCAAGACGGGGTCAGGGGGTTGAATGGCTACACCTTC; cdr3_aa: CASSQDGVRGLNGYTF
clone_size: few; d_call: -; j_call: TRBJ2-6; v_call: TRBV9; cdr3_nt: TGTGCCAGCAGACAAGGAGCCTCTGGGGCCAACGTCCTGACTTTC; cdr3_aa: CASRQGASGANVLTF
clone_size: -; d_call: TRBD2; j_call: TRBJ2-1; v_call: TRBV4-3; cdr3_nt: TGCGCCAGCAGCCCGACTAGCGGGGGGGGTTATGAGCAGTTCTTC; cdr3_aa: CASSPTSGGGYEQFF
clone_size: -; d_call: -; j_call: TRBJ1-2; v_call: TRBV7-6; cdr3_nt: TGTGCCAGCAGCCAACGGGGGGTCTATGGCTACACCTTC; cdr3_aa: CASSQRGVYGYTF
clone_size: once; d_call: TRBD1; j_call: TRBJ2-7; v_call: TRBV25-1; cdr3_nt: TGTGCCAGCAGTGCTCCGGGACAGGGGCGCTACGAGCAGTACTTC; cdr3_aa: CASSAPGQGRYEQYF
clone_size: few; d_call: TRBD2; j_call: TRBJ2-2; v_call: TRBV12-5; cdr3_nt: TGTGCTAGTGGTTTGGCTTTTGGAGGGACTAGCGGCACCGGGGAGCTGTTTTTT; cdr3_aa: CASGLAFGGTSGTGELFF
clone_size: -; d_call: -; j_call: TRBJ2-5; v_call: TRBV30; cdr3_nt: TGTGCCTGGAGTGTCTCCTCCACGTGGTACTTC; cdr3_aa: CAWSVSSTWYF
clone_size: few; d_call: -; j_call: TRBJ2-1; v_call: TRBV6-5; cdr3_nt: TGTGCCAGCAGTTCGACAGTACGGGTCAATGAGCAGTTCTTC; cdr3_aa: CASSSTVRVNEQFF
clone_size: -; d_call: TRBD2; j_call: TRBJ2-3; v_call: TRBV2; cdr3_nt: TGTGCCAGCACGGGAGCGGGGGGAACCACAGATACGCAGTATTTT; cdr3_aa: CASTGAGGTTDTQYF
clone_size: -; d_call: -; j_call: TRBJ1-1; v_call: TRBV5-4; cdr3_nt: TGTGCCAGCAGCTTGGGGCTGAACACTGAAGCTTTCTTT; cdr3_aa: CASSLGLNTEAFF
clone_size: -; d_call: -; j_call: TRBJ2-5; v_call: TRBV27; cdr3_nt: TGTGCCAGCAGTTTACAAAGTGGGACCCAGTACTTC; cdr3_aa: CASSLQSGTQYF
clone_size: -; d_call: -; j_call: TRBJ1-5; v_call: TRBV2; cdr3_nt: TGTGCCAGCAGTGAGGGAGGGGGTCAGCCCCAGCATTTT; cdr3_aa: CASSEGGGQPQHF
clone_size: few; d_call: -; j_call: TRBJ1-1; v_call: TRBV10-3; cdr3_nt: TGTGCCATCACTAGATCGGAGGGCACTGAAGCTTTCTTT; cdr3_aa: CAITRSEGTEAFF
clone_size: -; d_call: -; j_call: TRBJ1-5; v_call: TRBV29-1; cdr3_nt: TGCAGCGCTACGCCGGGACGGGATCAGCCCCAGCATTTT; cdr3_aa: CSATPGRDQPQHF
clone_size: -; d_call: -; j_call: TRBJ2-2; v_call: TRBV5-1; cdr3_nt: TGCGCCAGCTCCGGACAGGAGGGCACCGGGGAGCTGTTTTTT; cdr3_aa: CASSGQEGTGELFF
clone_size: -; d_call: TRBD1; j_call: TRBJ2-5; v_call: TRBV12-5; cdr3_nt: TGTGCTAGTGGTTTGGGGACAGGCCCTCGAGAGACCCAGTACTTC; cdr3_aa: CASGLGTGPRETQYF